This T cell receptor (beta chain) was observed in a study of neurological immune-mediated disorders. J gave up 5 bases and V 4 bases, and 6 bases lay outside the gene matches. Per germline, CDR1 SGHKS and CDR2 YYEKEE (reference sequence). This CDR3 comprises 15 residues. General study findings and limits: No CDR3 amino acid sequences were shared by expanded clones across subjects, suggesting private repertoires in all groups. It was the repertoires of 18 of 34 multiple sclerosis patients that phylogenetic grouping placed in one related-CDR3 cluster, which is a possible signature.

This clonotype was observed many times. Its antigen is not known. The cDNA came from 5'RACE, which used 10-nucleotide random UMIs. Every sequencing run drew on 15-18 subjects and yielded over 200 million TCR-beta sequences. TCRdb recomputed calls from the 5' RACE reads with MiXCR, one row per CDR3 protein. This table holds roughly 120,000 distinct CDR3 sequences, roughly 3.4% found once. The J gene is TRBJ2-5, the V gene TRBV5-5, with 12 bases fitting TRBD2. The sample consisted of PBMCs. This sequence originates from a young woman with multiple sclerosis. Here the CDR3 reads CASSPGTSGWETQYF. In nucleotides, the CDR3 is TGTGCCAGCAGCCCCGGGACTAGCGGGTGGGAGACCCAGTACTTC.